This T cell receptor beta chain was recorded in a study of blood T cell repertoires in COVID-19. At the level of the study: Samples taken during acute and convalescent COVID-19 were collected in the United States, Italy and Spain. Sample material is recorded as cDNA or gDNA derived from T cells, B-cell-depleted T cells, or PBMCs.

In the source study's methods: Reference gene primer amplification in the assay estimated nucleated cell counts. Sequenced by immunoSEQ multiplex PCR; TCRdb stores in-frame clones only, minus some. From that table come the V and J calls and clone size; the DNA was used to work out D and trimming. The sample records approximately 140,000 clones, 80% to 90% being singletons. This CDR3 has 12 residues. Germline CDR1 SGHRS, CDR2 YFSETQ. Trimming removed 2 bases at V and 4 bases at J, with 6 bases between. Sequencing input: peripheral blood. The chain couples TRBV5-1 to TRBJ1-1, with D unclear. This TCR was sampled from a man between 65 and 85 years old with acute or convalescent COVID-19. The CDR3 protein is CASSFGSTEAFF. The CDR3 coding sequence is TGCGCCAGCAGCTTCGGGAGCACTGAAGCTTTCTTT.